Each of the 4 T cell receptor beta chains below was sequenced from the same sample in a study of PD-L1 blockade in urothelial cancer. TCRdb keeps only in-frame clones here, not all; method: immunoSEQ multiplex PCR. The repertoire holds tens of thousands of clones, with about nine tenths as singletons. The source material was PBMCs, sampled around atezolizumab (anti-PD-L1) treatment. The receptors stem from a man in his forties or fifties with urothelial cancer.

This sequence joins TRBV11-2 and TRBJ2-5; D is perhaps TRBD1 (6 bases). This CDR3 has 15 amino acids. The germline V and J ends were trimmed by 1 base and 5 bases, with 14 bases remaining between them. Germline assignment: CDR1 SGHAT and CDR2 FQNNGV. The CDR3 loop is CASSLGYRVRETQYF. CDR3 bases: TGTGCCAGCAGCTTAGGCTACAGGGTCAGGGAGACCCAGTACTTC.

DNA for the CDR3: TGTGCCAGCAGTTTTAAGGGGTACAATCAGCCCCAGCATTTT. Residues: CASSFKGYNQPQHF. The rearrangement joins TRBV27 to TRBJ1-5; possible D gene TRBD1, 5 bases. The germline gives CDR1 MNHEY, CDR2 SMNVEV (reference sequence). The CDR3 contains 14 residues. Trimming stripped 3 bases from V and 3 bases from J, with 9 bases between.

This sequence joins TRBV7-9 and TRBJ1-2, with 7 bases aligning to TRBD1. The CDR3 contains 14 residues. The germline CDR1 and CDR2 sequences are SEHNR and FQNEAQ (reference sequence). The ends lost 3 bases at V and 8 bases at J; junction bases unmatched: 9. CDR3 residues: CASSFTGTEHGYTF. DNA of the CDR3: TGTGCCAGCAGCTTCACCGGGACAGAACACGGCTACACCTTC.

The chain carries TRBV18 and TRBJ1-5; perhaps TRBD1 as D (6 bases). V was cut by 4 bases and J by 0 bases, with 7 bases left in between. The CDR3 extends over 14 amino acids. Per germline, CDR1 KGHSH and CDR2 LQKENI. In DNA form, the CDR3 reads TGTGCCAGCTCACGACAGGATAGCAATCAGCCCCAGCATTTT. Translation: CASSRQDSNQPQHF.